This entry features one T cell receptor beta chain sequence. The protocol was immunoSEQ multiplex PCR, while the TCRdb copy is restricted to in-frame clones and leaves out a portion. The table records roughly 110,000 clones, around 90% of them present only once. The data were taken from a study of blood T cell repertoires in COVID-19. Germline CDR1 and CDR2: ENHRY and SYGVKD. The CDR3 has 15 residues. V dropped 5 bases and J dropped 0; count of bases not matched to a gene: 4. V usage is TRBV10-3 and J usage is TRBJ1-5; the match to TRBD1 covers 7 bases. This receptor was identified in a man between 35 and 55 years old with active or convalescent COVID-19. The sample was peripheral blood. The CDR3 region is CAISTGTDSNQPQHF. The CDR3 nucleotides read TGTGCCATCAGTACCGGGACAGATAGCAATCAGCCCCAGCATTTT.